The 24 T cell receptor beta chains below come from one sample, sequenced in a study of human T cells and chemical hapten exposure. Using its own MiXCR run on the RACE reads, TCRdb lists one record per CDR3 protein. The repertoire holds around 120,000 distinct CDR3 sequences, roughly 13% seen once, with approximately 0.92% in the top ten. Time point in this sample: patch test 1, 2 weeks after DPC sensitization. Treatment specified: therapeutic diphenylcyclopropenone sensitization with weekly scalp DPC. Sequenced here: whole blood, sampled in connection with sensitization to the hapten diphenylcyclopropenone (DPC). The source is a man aged 18 to 35 with alopecia areata. Some clones in this sample may be carry-over from other donors' samples.

The genes are TRBV29-1 and TRBJ2-1, with D perhaps TRBD2 (6 bases). The CDR3 is 13 amino acids. V was trimmed by 4 bases and J by 1 base, leaving 8 bases between them. Germline-derived CDR1 and CDR2 are SQVTM and ANQGSEA. The CDR3 DNA is TGCAGCGTTGCTGGAGGGTCCTACAATGAGCAGTTCTTC. It encodes CSVAGGSYNEQFF.

This chain uses TRBV5-1 with TRBJ1-1; a weak D match, TRBD1 (5 bases). The germline CDR1 and CDR2 sequences are SGHRS and YFSETQ. This CDR3 has 13 amino acids. V was shortened by 0 bases and J by 5 bases, with 8 bases between the two germline ends. CDR3 nucleotides: TGCGCCAGCAGCTTGGAATGGGGGACTGAAGCTTTCTTT. This translates into CASSLEWGTEAFF.

This clonotype was seen a few times. The rearrangement joins TRBV27 to TRBJ1-1; no definite D call. Trimming removed 5 bases from V and 2 bases from J, with 12 bases in between. The CDR3 length is 14 residues. CDR1 is MNHEY, CDR2 SMNVEV, per germline (reference sequence). CDR3 bases: TGTGCCAGCAGTACCGTGGGAGGCAACACTGAAGCTTTCTTT. It codes for CASSTVGGNTEAFF.

This clonotype was seen at least ten times. The chain joins TRBV11-2 to TRBJ1-1; D not certain. V gave up 8 bases and J gave up 2 bases, with 21 bases separating them. The CDR3 is 16 amino acids. Looked up from germline, CDR1 is SGHAT and CDR2 is FQNNGV. CDR3 residues: CASARQGQGKNTEAFF. CDR3 coding DNA: TGTGCCAGCGCGCGTCAAGGCCAAGGGAAAAACACTGAAGCTTTCTTT.

The rearrangement links TRBV29-1 to TRBJ2-2; no firm D call. The length of the CDR3 is 11 residues. The V gene's germline CDR1 is SQVTM and CDR2 ANQGSEA. V lost 4 bases to trimming and J lost 4 bases, with 4 bases between them. The CDR3 loop reads CSVGGTGELFF. The CDR3 bases are TGCAGCGTTGGCGGCACCGGGGAGCTGTTTTTT.

In its sample, this clonotype was seen a few times. The chain combines TRBV12-3 or TRBV12-4 with TRBJ1-3; 10 positions match TRBD1. V lost 6 bases, J lost 0 bases, and 14 bases stayed unmatched. This CDR3 comprises 19 residues. The CDR3 DNA sequence: TGTGCCAGCAGAGAATTTAAGCCGGGACAGGGGACCTCTGGAAACACCATATATTTT. Its translation is CASREFKPGQGTSGNTIYF.

This clonotype was counted between two and nine times. The rearrangement joins TRBV4-2 to TRBJ2-5, with 14 bases identical to TRBD2. This CDR3 has 16 residues. Losses at the gene ends were 4 bases for V and 2 bases for J; bases not matched to a gene: 3. The germline V gene encodes CDR1 LGHNA and CDR2 YNFKEQ. CDR3 DNA sequence: TGTGCCAGCAGCCCGGGGACTAGCGGGAGACAAGAGACCCAGTACTTC. Residues: CASSPGTSGRQETQYF.

There are a few counts of this clonotype. This rearrangement joins TRBV28 to TRBJ2-4; tentative D call: TRBD2 (5 bases). Trimming left V 2 bases short and J 7 bases short, with 12 bases between. The CDR3 is 14 amino acids. CDR1 MDHEN and CDR2 SYDVKM come from the germline V gene. The CDR3 region has the DNA TGTGCCAGCAGTTTACGGGGTATAGGGAACATTCAGTACTTC. It codes for CASSLRGIGNIQYF. Complete variable domain (other parts from reference TRBV28 and TRBJ2-4): DVKVTQSSRYLVKRTGEKVFLECVQDMDHENMFWYRQDPGLGLRLIYFSYDVKMKEKGDIPEGYSVSREKKERFSLILESASTNQTSMYLCASSLRGIGNIQYFGAGTRLSVL.

The chain links TRBV6-5 to TRBJ2-7, with D hard to call. The CDR3 length is 14 residues. The germline V and J ends were trimmed by 6 bases and 5 bases, with 17 bases remaining between them. Germline V gene data show CDR1 as MNHEY and CDR2 as SVGAGI. The CDR3, as DNA: TGTGCCAGCAGCCCTTTGAGGCAAAGGGACGAGCAGTACTTC. Encoded protein: CASSPLRQRDEQYF.

The rearrangement uses TRBV5-4 and TRBJ2-6; D unresolved. Trimming shortened V by 4 bases and J by 4 bases, and 9 bases separated the two germline ends. Germline-derived CDR1 and CDR2 are SGHNT and YYREEE (reference sequence). The CDR3 sequence is 14 residues long. The CDR3 sequence is CASSPEPGANVLTF. The CDR3, as DNA: TGTGCCAGCAGCCCCGAACCAGGGGCCAACGTCCTGACTTTC. The full variable domain, rest sourced from reference TRBV5-4 and TRBJ2-6, is ETGVTQSPTHLIKTRGQQVTLRCSSQSGHNTVSWYQQALGQGPQFIFQYYREEENGRGNFPPRFSGLQFPNYSSELNVNALELDDSALYLCASSPEPGANVLTFGAGSRLTVL.

In nucleotides, the CDR3 is TGTGCCAGCGGACAGGGACTTAATCAGCCCCAGCATTTT. This codes for CASGQGLNQPQHF. The chain recombines TRBV2 with TRBJ1-5, with 8 bases lining up with TRBD1. The CDR3 is 13 amino acids. Trimming took 8 bases from V and 4 from J; bases not matched to a gene: 4. The germline V gene has CDR1 SNHLY and CDR2 FYNNEI. The whole variable domain, filled in from reference TRBV2 and TRBJ1-5, reads EPEVTQTPSHQVTQMGQEVILRCVPISNHLYFYWYRQILGQKVEFLVSFYNNEISEKSEIFDDQFSVERPDGSNFTLKIRSTKLEDSAMYFCASGQGLNQPQHFGDGTRLSIL.

This clonotype has more than one count but fewer than ten. This chain links TRBV12-5 with TRBJ1-1; 11 positions match TRBD1. Germline CDR1 reads LGHNT; CDR2 reads FRNRAP. J was trimmed by 4 bases and V by 7 bases; bases with no gene match: 5. The CDR3 contains 14 residues. CDR3 residues: CASAPGQGGTEAFF. CDR3 sequence (DNA): TGTGCTAGTGCCCCGGGACAGGGGGGCACTGAAGCTTTCTTT. The whole variable domain, filled in from reference TRBV12-5 and TRBJ1-1, reads DARVTQTPRHKVTEMGQEVTMRCQPILGHNTVFWYRQTMMQGLELLAYFRNRAPLDDSGMPKDRFSAEMPDATLATLKIQPSEPRDSAVYFCASAPGQGGTEAFFGQGTRLTVV.

In this sample, this clonotype turned up many times. V and J are TRBV5-1 and TRBJ1-1; unclear D gene. The CDR3 loop spans 14 amino acids. Trimming pared 4 bases from V and 0 bases from J, leaving 10 bases between. Germline CDR1 is SGHRS and CDR2 is YFSETQ. The CDR3 nucleotides are TGCGCCAGCAGCCCCTTGAGATTGAACACTGAAGCTTTCTTT. It translates to CASSPLRLNTEAFF. The whole variable domain, filled in from reference TRBV5-1 and TRBJ1-1, reads KAGVTQTPRYLIKTRGQQVTLSCSPISGHRSVSWYQQTPGQGLQFLFEYFSETQRNKGNFPGRFSGRQFSNSRSEMNVSTLELGDSALYLCASSPLRLNTEAFFGQGTRLTVV.

This clonotype was seen more than once but under ten times. The chain has TRBV5-1 and TRBJ2-5, with 8 bases aligning to TRBD2. The germline V gene has CDR1 SGHRS and CDR2 YFSETQ. J gave up 1 base and V 0 bases, and 8 bases lay outside the gene matches. The CDR3 is 17 residues long. The CDR3, as DNA: TGCGCCAGCAGCTTGGTAGTTGGAGCGGGGGCCCAAGAGACCCAGTACTTC. Its translation: CASSLVVGAGAQETQYF.

This clonotype was counted a few times. The gene calls are TRBV2 and TRBJ1-1, with 8 bases fitting TRBD1. This CDR3 contains 13 residues. Germline V gene lookup returns CDR1 SNHLY and CDR2 FYNNEI. The V gene end was trimmed by 3 bases and the J gene end by 8 bases; junction bases not matched to a gene: 5. The CDR3: CASSEDRAREAFF. The CDR3 DNA follows: TGTGCCAGCAGTGAGGACAGGGCGAGAGAAGCTTTCTTT.

The V and J genes are TRBV12-3 or TRBV12-4 and TRBJ1-1, with a weak D call TRBD1 (6 bases). This CDR3 is built from 13 residues. The germline V and J ends were trimmed by 5 bases and 5 bases, with 12 bases remaining between them. The CDR3 reads CASSEQGITEAFF. In DNA form, the CDR3 reads TGTGCCAGCAGTGAGCAGGGGATTACTGAAGCTTTCTTT.

This clonotype was counted at least ten times. The V gene is TRBV19, the J gene TRBJ2-1; a weak D match, TRBD2 (5 bases). Trimming shortened V by 6 bases and J by 10 bases, and 16 bases separated the two germline ends. Germline V CDR1 and CDR2: LNHDA, SQIVND (reference sequence). The CDR3 contains 13 residues. In nucleotides, the CDR3 is TGTGCCAGTAGCGACTACCACGAGACGGAGCAGTTCTTC. Its protein product is CASSDYHETEQFF.

The chain recombines TRBV5-6 with TRBJ2-7; 9 nucleotides line up with TRBD2. The CDR3 loop spans 15 amino acids. V trimming: 3 bases; J trimming: 6 bases; junction bases outside the gene matches: 10. Germline V lookup: CDR1 SGHDT, CDR2 YYEEEE. CDR3 protein: CASSYSASGVIEQYV. The CDR3 nucleotides read TGTGCCAGCAGCTACAGCGCTAGCGGGGTAATCGAGCAGTACGTC.

This clonotype was found many times. The rearrangement joins TRBV6-2 or TRBV6-3 to TRBJ2-2; tentative D call: TRBD2 (6 bases). The V end was cut by 5 bases, the J end by 6 bases, with 10 bases between. The CDR3 loop spans 13 amino acids. Germline V CDR1 and CDR2: MNHEY, SVGEGT. This chain's CDR3 is CASSLGGAGELFF. CDR3 nucleotide sequence: TGTGCCAGCAGTCTCGGGGGTGCCGGGGAGCTGTTTTTT.

This clonotype was seen a handful of times. The rearrangement joins TRBV7-9 to TRBJ2-4; 9 bases are a match to TRBD2. Trimming took 4 bases from V and 3 from J; bases not matched to a gene: 13. CDR3 length: 18 residues. CDR1 is SEHNR and CDR2 is FQNEAQ in the germline V gene (reference sequence). As DNA, the CDR3 is TGTGCCAGCAGCTCCCCCGGTCTAGCGGGGTGGTTCAAAAACATTCAGTACTTC. This encodes CASSSPGLAGWFKNIQYF.

This chain joins TRBV7-6 and TRBJ2-3; D is perhaps TRBD1 (6 bases). V was clipped by 6 bases and J by 2 bases, with 24 bases between them. Germline lookup yields CDR1 SGHVS and CDR2 FNYEAQ. The CDR3 has 18 residues. The CDR3 coding sequence is TGTGCCAGCAGTAAAGGGGCCCCTAGACAGGCCCACACAGATACGCAGTATTTT. Protein sequence: CASSKGAPRQAHTDTQYF.

This clonotype was seen ten or more times. The V gene is TRBV27, the J gene TRBJ2-7, with 7 positions matching TRBD1. There are 17 residues in the CDR3. V gave up 8 bases and J gave up 2 bases; unmatched junction bases: 18. Germline V gene data show CDR1 as MNHEY and CDR2 as SMNVEV (reference sequence). CDR3 in DNA: TGTGCCAGCGTTAATTTTAACCGACAGGGCCAAACCTACGAGCAGTACGTC. It is translated as CASVNFNRQGQTYEQYV.

This chain connects TRBV20-1 to TRBJ1-6; a possible D gene is TRBD1 (5 bases). The germline gives CDR1 DFQATT, CDR2 SNEGSKA (reference sequence). The V and J ends lost 1 base and 11 bases respectively, with 21 bases between them. This CDR3 has 16 amino acids. The CDR3 reads CSARVRETSESPPLHF. For the CDR3, the DNA is TGCAGTGCTAGAGTCAGGGAGACCTCTGAATCCCCACCCCTCCACTTT.

J is TRBJ2-1 and V is TRBV6-5; D is ambiguous. This CDR3 is 14 amino acids long. Trimming took 6 bases from V and 4 from J, leaving 13 bases between them. The germline V gene encodes CDR1 MNHEY and CDR2 SVGAGI. The DNA of the CDR3 is TGTGCCAGCAGCCTCGGGCAGAGATACAATGAGCAGTTCTTC. Translating it yields CASSLGQRYNEQFF.